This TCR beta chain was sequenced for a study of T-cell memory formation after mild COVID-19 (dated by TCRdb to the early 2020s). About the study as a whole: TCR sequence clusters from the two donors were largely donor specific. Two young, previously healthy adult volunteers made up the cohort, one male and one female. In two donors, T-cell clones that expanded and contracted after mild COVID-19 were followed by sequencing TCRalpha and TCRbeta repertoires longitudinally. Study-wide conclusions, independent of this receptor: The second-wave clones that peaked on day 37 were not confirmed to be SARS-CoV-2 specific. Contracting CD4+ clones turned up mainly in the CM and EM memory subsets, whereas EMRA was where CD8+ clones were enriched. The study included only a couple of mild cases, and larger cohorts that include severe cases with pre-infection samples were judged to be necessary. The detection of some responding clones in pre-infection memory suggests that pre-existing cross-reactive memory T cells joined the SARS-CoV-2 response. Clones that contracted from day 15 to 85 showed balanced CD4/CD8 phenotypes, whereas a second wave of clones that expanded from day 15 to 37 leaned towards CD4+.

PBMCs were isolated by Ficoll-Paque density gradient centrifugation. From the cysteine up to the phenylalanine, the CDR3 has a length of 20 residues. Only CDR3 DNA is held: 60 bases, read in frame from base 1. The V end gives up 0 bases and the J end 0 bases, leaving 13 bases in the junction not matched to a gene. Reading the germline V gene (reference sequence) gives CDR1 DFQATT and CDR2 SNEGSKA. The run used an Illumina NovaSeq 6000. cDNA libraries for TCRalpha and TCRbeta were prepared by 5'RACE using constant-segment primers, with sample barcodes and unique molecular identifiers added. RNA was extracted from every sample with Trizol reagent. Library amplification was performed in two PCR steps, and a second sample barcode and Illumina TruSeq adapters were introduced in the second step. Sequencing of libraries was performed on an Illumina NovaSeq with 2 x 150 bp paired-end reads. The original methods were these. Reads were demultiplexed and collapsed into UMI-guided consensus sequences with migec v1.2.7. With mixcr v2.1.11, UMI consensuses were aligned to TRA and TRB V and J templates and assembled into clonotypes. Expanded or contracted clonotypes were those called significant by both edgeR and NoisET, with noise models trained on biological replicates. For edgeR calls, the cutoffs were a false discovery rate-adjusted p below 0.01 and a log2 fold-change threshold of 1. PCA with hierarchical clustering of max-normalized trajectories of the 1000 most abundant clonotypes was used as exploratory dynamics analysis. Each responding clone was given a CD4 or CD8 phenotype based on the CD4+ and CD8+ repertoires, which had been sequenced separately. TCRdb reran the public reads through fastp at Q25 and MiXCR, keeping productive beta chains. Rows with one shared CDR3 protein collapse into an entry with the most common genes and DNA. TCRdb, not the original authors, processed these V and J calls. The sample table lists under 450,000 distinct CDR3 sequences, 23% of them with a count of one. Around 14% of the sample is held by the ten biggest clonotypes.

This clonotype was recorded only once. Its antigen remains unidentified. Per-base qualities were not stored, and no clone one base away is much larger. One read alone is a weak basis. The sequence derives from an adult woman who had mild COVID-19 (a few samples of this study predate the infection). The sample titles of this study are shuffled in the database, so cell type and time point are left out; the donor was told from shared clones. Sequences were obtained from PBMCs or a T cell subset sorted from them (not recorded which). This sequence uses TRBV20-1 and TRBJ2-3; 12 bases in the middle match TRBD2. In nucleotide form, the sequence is TGCAGTGCTAGAGATCCCCACACTAGCGGGAGGATGTGGAGCACAGATACGCAGTATTTT. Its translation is CSARDPHTSGRMWSTDTQYF.